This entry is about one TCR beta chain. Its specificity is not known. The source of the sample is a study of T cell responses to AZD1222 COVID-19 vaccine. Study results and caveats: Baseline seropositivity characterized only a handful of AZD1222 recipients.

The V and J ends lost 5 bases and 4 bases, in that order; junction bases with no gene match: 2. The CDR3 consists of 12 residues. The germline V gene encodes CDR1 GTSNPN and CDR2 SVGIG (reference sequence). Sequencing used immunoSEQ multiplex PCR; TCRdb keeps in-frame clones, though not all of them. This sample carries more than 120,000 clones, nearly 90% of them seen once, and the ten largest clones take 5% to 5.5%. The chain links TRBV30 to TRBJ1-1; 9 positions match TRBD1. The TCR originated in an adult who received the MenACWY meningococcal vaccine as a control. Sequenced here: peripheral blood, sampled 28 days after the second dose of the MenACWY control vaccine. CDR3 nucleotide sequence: TGTGCCTGGGCGACAGGGGGCACTGAAGCTTTCTTT. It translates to CAWATGGTEAFF.